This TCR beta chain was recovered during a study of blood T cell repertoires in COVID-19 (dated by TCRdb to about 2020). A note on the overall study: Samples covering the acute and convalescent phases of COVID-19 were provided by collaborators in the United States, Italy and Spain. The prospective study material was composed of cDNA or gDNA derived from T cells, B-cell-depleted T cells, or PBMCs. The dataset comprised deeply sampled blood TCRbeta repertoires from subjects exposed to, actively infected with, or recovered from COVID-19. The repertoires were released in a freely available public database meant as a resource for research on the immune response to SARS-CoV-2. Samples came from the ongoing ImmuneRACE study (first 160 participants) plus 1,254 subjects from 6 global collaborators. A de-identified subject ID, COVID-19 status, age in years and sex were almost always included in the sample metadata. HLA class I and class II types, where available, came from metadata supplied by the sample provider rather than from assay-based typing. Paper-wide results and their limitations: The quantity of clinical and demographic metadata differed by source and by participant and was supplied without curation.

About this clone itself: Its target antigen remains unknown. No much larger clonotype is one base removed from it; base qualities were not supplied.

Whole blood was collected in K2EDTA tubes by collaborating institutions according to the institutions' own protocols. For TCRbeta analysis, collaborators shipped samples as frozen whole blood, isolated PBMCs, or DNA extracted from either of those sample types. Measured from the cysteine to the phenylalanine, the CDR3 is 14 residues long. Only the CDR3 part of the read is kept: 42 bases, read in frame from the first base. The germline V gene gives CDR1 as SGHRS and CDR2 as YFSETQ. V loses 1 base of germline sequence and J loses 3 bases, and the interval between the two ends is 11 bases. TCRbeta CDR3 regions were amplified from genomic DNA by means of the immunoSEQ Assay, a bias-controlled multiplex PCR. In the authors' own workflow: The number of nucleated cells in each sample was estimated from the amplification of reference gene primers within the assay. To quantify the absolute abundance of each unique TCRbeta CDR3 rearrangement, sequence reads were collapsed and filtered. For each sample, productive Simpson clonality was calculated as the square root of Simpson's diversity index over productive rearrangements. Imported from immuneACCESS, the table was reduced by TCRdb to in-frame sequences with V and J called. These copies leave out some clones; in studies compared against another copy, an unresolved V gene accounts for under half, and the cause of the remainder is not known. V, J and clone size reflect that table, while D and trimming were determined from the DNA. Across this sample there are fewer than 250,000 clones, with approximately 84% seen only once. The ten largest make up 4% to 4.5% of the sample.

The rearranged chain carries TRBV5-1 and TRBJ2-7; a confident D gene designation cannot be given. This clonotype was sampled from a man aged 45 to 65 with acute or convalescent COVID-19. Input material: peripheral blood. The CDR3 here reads CASSLTTRLYEQYF. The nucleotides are TGCGCCAGCAGCTTGACAACCCGACTCTACGAGCAGTACTTC.